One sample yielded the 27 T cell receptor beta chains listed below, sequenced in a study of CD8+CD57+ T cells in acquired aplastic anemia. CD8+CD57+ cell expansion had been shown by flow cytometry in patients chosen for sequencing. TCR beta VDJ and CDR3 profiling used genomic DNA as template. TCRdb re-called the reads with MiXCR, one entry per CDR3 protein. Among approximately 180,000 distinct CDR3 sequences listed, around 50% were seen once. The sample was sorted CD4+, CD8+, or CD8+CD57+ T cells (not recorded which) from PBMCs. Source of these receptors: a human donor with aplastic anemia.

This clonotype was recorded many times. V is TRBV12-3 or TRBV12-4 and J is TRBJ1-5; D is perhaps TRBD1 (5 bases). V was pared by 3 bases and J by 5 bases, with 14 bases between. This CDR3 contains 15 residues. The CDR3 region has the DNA TGTGCCAGCAGTTTTGGTGCAGGGTTCTATCAGCCCCAGCATTTT. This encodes CASSFGAGFYQPQHF.

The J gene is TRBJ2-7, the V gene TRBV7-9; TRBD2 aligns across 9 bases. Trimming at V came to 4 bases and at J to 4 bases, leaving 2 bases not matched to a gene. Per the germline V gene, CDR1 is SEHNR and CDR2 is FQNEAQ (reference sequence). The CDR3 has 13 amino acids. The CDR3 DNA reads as TGTGCCAGCAGCTCTAGCGGGACTTACGAGCAGTACTTC. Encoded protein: CASSSSGTYEQYF.

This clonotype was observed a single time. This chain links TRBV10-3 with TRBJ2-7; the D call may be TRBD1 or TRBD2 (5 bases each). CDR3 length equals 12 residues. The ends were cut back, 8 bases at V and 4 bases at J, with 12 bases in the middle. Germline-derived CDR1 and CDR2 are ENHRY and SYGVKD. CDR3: CAIGGVGYEQYF. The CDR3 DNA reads TGTGCCATCGGGGGAGTAGGGTACGAGCAGTACTTC.

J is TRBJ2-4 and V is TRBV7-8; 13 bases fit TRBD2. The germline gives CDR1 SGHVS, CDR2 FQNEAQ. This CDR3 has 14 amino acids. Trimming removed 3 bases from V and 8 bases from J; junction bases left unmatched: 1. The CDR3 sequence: CASSFGTSGDIQYF. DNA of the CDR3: TGTGCCAGCAGCTTCGGGACTAGCGGGGACATTCAGTACTTC.

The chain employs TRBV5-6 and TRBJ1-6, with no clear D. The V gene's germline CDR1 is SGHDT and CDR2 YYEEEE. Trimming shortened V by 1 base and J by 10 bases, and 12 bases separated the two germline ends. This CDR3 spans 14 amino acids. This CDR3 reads CASSLRQRGSPLHF. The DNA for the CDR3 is TGTGCCAGCAGCTTGAGACAACGGGGATCACCCCTCCACTTT.

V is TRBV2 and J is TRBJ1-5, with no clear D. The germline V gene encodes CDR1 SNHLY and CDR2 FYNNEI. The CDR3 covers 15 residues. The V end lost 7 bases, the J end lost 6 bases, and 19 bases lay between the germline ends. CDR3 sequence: CASTLGLAEGQPQHF. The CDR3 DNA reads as TGTGCCAGCACCCTGGGCCTGGCAGAGGGTCAGCCCCAGCATTTT.

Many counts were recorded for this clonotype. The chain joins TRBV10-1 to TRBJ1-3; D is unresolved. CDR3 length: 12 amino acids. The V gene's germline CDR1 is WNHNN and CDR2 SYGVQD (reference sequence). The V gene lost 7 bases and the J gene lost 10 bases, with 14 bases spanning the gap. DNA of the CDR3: TGCGCCAGCAAAGGCAGGCTCATTACCATATATTTT. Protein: CASKGRLITIYF.

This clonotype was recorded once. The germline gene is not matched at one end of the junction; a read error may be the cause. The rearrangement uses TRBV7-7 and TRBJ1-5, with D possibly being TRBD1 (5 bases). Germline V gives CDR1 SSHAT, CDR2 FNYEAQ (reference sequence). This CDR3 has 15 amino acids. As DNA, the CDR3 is TGTGCTAGCAGCCCCGGCCGGGACCGCAATCAGCCCCAGCATTTT. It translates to CASSPGRDRNQPQHF.

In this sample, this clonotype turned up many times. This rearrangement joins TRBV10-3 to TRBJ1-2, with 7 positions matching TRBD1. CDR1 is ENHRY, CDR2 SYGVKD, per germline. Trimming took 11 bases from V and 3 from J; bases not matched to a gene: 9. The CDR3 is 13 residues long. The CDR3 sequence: CALGGDRDYGYTF. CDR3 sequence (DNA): TGTGCCCTCGGCGGAGACAGGGACTATGGCTACACCTTC.

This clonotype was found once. CDR3 in DNA: TGTGCCACCAGCAGCGGGGGGGCGGCTAATGAGCAGTTCTTC. Its translation is CATSSGGAANEQFF. This rearrangement joins TRBV10-3 to TRBJ2-1; TRBD2 agrees at 10 bases. This CDR3 has 14 residues. Germline CDR1 reads ENHRY; CDR2 reads SYGVKD. V lost 10 bases and J lost 7; bases outside the gene matches: 10.

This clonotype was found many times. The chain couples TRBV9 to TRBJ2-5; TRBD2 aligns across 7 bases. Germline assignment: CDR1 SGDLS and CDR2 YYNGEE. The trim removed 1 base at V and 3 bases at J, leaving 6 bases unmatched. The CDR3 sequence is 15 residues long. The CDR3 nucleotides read TGTGCCAGCAGCGTATTGGCGGGGGTAAAAGAGACCCAGTACTTC. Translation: CASSVLAGVKETQYF.

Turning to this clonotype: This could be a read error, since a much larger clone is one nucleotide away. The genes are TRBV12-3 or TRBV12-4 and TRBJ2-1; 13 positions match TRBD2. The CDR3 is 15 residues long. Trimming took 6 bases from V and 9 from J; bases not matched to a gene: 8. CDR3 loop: CASRPGTSGAREQFF. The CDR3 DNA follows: TGTGCCAGCAGGCCGGGGACTAGCGGGGCACGTGAGCAGTTCTTC.

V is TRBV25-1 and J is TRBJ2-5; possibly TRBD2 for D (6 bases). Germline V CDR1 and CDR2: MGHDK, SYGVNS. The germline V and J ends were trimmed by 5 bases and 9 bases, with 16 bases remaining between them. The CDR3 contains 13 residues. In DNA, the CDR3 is TGTGCCAGCAGTCGGGTAGGCCCGGGGGCCCAGTACTTC. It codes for CASSRVGPGAQYF.

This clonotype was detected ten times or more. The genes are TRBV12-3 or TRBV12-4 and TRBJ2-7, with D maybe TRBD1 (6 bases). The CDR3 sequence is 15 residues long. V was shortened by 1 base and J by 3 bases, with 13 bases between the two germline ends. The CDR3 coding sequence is TGTGCCAGCAGTTTAGGCCAGGGGCTCTTCTACGAGCAGTACTTC. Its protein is CASSLGQGLFYEQYF.

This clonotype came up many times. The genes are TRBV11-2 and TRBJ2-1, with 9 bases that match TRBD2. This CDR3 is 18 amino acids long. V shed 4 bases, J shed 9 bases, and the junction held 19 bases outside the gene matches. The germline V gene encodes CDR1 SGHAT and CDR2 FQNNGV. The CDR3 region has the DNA TGTGCCAGCAGCTACAGAAGGTTTGGGGCGGGGGGGCTCCTTGAGCAGTTCTTC. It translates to CASSYRRFGAGGLLEQFF.

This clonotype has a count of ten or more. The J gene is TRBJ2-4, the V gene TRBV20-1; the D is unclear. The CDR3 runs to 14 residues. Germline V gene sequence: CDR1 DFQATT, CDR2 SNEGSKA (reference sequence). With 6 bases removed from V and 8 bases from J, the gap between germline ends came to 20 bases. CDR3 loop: CSATSGPVRDIQYF. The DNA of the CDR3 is TGCAGTGCAACCTCTGGACCCGTAAGGGACATTCAGTACTTC.

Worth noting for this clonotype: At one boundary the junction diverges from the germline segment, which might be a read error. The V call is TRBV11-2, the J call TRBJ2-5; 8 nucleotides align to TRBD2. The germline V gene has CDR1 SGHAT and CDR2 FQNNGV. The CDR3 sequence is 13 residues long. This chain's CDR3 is CASSLDVVAGIIF. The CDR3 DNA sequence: TGTGCCAGCAGCTTAGATGTGGTAGCGGGGATAATCTTC. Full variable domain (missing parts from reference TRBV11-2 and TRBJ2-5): EAGVAQSPRYKIIEKRQSVAFWCNPISGHATLYWYQQILGQGPKLLIQFQNNGVVDDSQLPKDRFSAERLKGVDSTLKIQPAKLEDSAVYLCASSLDVVAGIIFGPGTRLLVL.

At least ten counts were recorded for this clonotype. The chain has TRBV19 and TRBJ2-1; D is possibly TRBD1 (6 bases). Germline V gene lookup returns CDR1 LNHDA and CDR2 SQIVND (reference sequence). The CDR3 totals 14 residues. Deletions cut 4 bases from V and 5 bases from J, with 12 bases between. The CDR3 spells CASSKENRDNEQFF. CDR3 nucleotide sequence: TGTGCCAGTAGTAAGGAGAACAGGGACAATGAGCAGTTCTTC.

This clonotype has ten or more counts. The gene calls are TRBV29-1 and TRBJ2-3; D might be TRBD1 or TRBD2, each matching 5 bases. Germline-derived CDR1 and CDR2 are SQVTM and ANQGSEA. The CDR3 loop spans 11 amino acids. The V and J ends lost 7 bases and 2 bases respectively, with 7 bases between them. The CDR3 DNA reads TGCAGCGGGGGACCCACAGATACGCAGTATTTT. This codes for CSGGPTDTQYF.

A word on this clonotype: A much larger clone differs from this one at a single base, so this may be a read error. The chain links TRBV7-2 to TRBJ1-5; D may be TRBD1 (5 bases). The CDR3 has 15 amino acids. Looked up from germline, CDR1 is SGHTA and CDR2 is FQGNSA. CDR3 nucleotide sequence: TGTGCCAGCAGCTCCGGGACTCTTAGCAATCAGTCCCAGCATTTT. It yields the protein CASSSGTLSNQSQHF. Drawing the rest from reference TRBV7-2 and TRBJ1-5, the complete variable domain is GAGVSQSPSNKVTEKGKDVELRCDPISGHTALYWYRQSLGQGLEFLIYFQGNSAPDKSGLPSDRFSAERTGGSVSTLTIQRTQQEDSAVYLCASSSGTLSNQSQHFGDGTRLSIL.

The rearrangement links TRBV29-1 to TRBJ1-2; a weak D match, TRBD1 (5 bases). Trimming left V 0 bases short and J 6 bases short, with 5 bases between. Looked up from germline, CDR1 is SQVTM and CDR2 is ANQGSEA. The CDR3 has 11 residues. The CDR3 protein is CSVEDRDGYTF. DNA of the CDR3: TGCAGCGTTGAAGACAGGGATGGCTACACCTTC.

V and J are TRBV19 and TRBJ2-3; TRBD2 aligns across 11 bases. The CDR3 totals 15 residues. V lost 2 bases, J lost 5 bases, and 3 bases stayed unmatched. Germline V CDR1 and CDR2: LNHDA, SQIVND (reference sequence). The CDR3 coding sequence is TGTGCCAGTAGTATAACTAGCGGGAGTAGAGATACGCAGTATTTT. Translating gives CASSITSGSRDTQYF. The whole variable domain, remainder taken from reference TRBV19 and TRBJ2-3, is DGGITQSPKYLFRKEGQNVTLSCEQNLNHDAMYWYRQDPGQGLRLIYYSQIVNDFQKGDIAEGYSVSREKKESFPLTVTSAQKNPTAFYLCASSITSGSRDTQYFGPGTRLTVL.

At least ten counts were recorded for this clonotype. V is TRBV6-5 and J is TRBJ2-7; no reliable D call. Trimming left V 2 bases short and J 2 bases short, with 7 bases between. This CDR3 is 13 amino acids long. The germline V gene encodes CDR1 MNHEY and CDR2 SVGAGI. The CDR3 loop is CASSYIGTYEQYF. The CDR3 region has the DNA TGTGCCAGCAGTTACATAGGGACCTACGAGCAGTACTTC.

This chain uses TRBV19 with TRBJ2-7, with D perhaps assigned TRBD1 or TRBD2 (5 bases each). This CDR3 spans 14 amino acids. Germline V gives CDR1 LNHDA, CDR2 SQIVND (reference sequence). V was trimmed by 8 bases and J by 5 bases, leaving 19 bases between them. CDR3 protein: CASATGTPWDEQYF. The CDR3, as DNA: TGTGCCAGTGCGACCGGGACCCCTTGGGACGAGCAGTACTTC.

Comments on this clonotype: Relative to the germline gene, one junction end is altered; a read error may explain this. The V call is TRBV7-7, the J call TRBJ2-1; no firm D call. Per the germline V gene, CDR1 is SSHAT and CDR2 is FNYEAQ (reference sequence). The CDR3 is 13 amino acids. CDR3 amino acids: CASSFRQYNEQFF. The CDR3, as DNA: TGTGCTAGCAGCTTTCGTCAGTACAATGAGCAGTTCTTC.

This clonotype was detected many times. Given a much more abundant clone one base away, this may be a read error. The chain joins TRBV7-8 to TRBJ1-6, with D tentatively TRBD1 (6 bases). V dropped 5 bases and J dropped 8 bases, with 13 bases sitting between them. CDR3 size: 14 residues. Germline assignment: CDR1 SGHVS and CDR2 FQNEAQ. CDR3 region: CASSARQDYSPLHF. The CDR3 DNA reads TGTGCCAGCAGCGCACGACAGGATTATTCACCCCTCCACTTT. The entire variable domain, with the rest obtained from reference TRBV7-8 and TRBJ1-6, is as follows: GAGVSQSPRYKVAKRGQDVALRCDPISGHVSLFWYQQALGQGPEFLTYFQNEAQLDKSGLPSDRFFAERPEGSVSTLKIQRTQQEDSAVYLCASSARQDYSPLHFGNGTRLTVT.

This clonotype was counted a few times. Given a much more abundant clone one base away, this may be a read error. The CDR3 region is CASMTRTDTQHF. The CDR3 nucleotides are TGTGCCAGCATGACCCGGACCGATACGCAGCATTTT. This chain connects TRBV12-3 or TRBV12-4 to TRBJ2-3; D is uncertain. TRBJ1-5 explains the end of the DNA better; the J call may be wrong. The CDR3 covers 12 residues.